The 12 T cell receptor beta chains below all came from one sample that was sequenced in a study of cytomegalovirus exposure and HLA in healthy donors. The PCR had 60 Vbeta and 13 Jbeta primers. Clones were sequenced by immunoSEQ multiplex PCR, and TCRdb holds only the in-frame ones, with some missing. This table has 100,000 to 150,000 clones, around 80% appearing once. Specimen: PBMCs. The receptors were gathered from a female donor in good health and CMV-seronegative.

The chain links TRBV5-4 to TRBJ2-5; 13 bases line up with TRBD2. Germline V CDR1 and CDR2: SGHNT, YYREEE (reference sequence). After removal of 0 bases from V and 5 bases from J, the junction contained 4 bases not matched to a gene. This CDR3 has 16 residues. The CDR3 region has the DNA TGTGCCAGCAGCTTGGGGGGACTAGCGGGATATGAGACCCAGTACTTC. Its protein is CASSLGGLAGYETQYF. The variable domain in full, with the rest retrieved from reference TRBV5-4 and TRBJ2-5, is ETGVTQSPTHLIKTRGQQVTLRCSSQSGHNTVSWYQQALGQGPQFIFQYYREEENGRGNFPPRFSGLQFPNYSSELNVNALELDDSALYLCASSLGGLAGYETQYFGPGTRLLVL.

This clone was seen once. The genes are TRBV28 and TRBJ2-2, with D uncertain. V was cut by 1 base and J by 0 bases, with 12 bases left in between. The CDR3 contains 17 residues. CDR1 is MDHEN, CDR2 SYDVKM, per germline. The CDR3 reads CASSLYRSVANTGELFF. The CDR3 region has the DNA TGTGCCAGCAGTTTATATCGCTCCGTAGCGAACACCGGGGAGCTGTTTTTT.

CDR3 DNA sequence: TGTGCCTGGAGTTCGACAGGGGCCCGAGAGACCCAGTACTTC. This translates into CAWSSTGARETQYF. The chain links TRBV30 to TRBJ2-5; 8 bases align to TRBD1. The germline V gene has CDR1 GTSNPN and CDR2 SVGIG (reference sequence). With V trimmed by 2 bases and J by 4 bases, 6 bases remained unmatched. The CDR3 is 14 amino acids.

The gene calls are TRBV5-1 and TRBJ2-5, with D maybe TRBD2 (5 bases). This CDR3 is built from 13 residues. Trimming stripped 0 bases from V and 11 bases from J, with 14 bases between. CDR1 is SGHRS and CDR2 is YFSETQ in the germline V gene. CDR3 nucleotide sequence: TGCGCCAGCAGCTTGGGCACACTTGGGGAGCAGTACTTC. It translates to CASSLGTLGEQYF.

This clone occurred a few times. The gene calls are TRBV6-1 and TRBJ1-2, with 8 bases identical to TRBD1. J gave up 4 bases and V 2 bases, and 12 bases lay outside the gene matches. Per the germline V gene, CDR1 is MNHNS and CDR2 is SASEGT. The CDR3 loop spans 17 amino acids. CDR3: CASSEIGGTGRIYGYTF. CDR3 DNA sequence: TGTGCCAGCAGTGAAATTGGGGGGACAGGTCGTATCTATGGCTACACCTTC.

This clone is a singleton in its sample. This sequence joins TRBV19 and TRBJ2-1; 7 nucleotides match TRBD2. The CDR3 is made up of 14 amino acids. The ends lost 9 bases at V and 8 bases at J; junction bases unmatched: 13. Per germline, CDR1 LNHDA and CDR2 SQIVND (reference sequence). CDR3: CASRRGRGLDEQFF. The CDR3 DNA follows: TGTGCCAGCCGACGGGGGAGGGGTCTCGATGAGCAGTTCTTC.

The rearrangement uses TRBV19 and TRBJ2-5; 7 bases agree with TRBD1. Germline V gene sequence: CDR1 LNHDA, CDR2 SQIVND (reference sequence). This CDR3 contains 14 residues. The V and J ends lost 7 bases and 7 bases, in that order; junction bases with no gene match: 12. The CDR3 sequence is CASNPMGSGGTQYF. CDR3 in DNA: TGTGCCAGTAATCCTATGGGCTCAGGGGGGACCCAGTACTTC.

The chain uses TRBV7-8 and TRBJ2-1; 7 nucleotides match TRBD2. The CDR3 is 18 residues long. CDR1 is SGHVS and CDR2 is FQNEAQ in the germline V gene. V dropped 7 bases and J dropped 1; count of bases not matched to a gene: 16. The CDR3 bases are TGTGCCAGCATTCCTCCGCCGTGGACTAGTGGTTCCTACAATGAGCAGTTCTTC. Amino acids: CASIPPPWTSGSYNEQFF.

This clone was found a few times. The V gene is TRBV2, the J gene TRBJ2-1; the D is unclear. The germline gives CDR1 SNHLY, CDR2 FYNNEI. The CDR3 has 11 amino acids. Trimming removed 2 bases from V and 8 bases from J, with 4 bases in between. CDR3 nucleotides: TGTGCCAGCAGTGAACGGTATGAGCAGTTCTTC. Amino acids: CASSERYEQFF.

The chain joins TRBV27 to TRBJ2-7, with a tentative D call TRBD1 (5 bases). The CDR3 is 13 residues long. V lost 6 bases to trimming and J lost 4 bases, with 13 bases between them. CDR1 and CDR2 from the germline V gene are MNHEY and SMNVEV (reference sequence). This CDR3 is CASRGVTRYEQYF. For the CDR3, the DNA is TGTGCCAGCAGAGGGGTCACGAGGTACGAGCAGTACTTC.

This chain uses TRBV15 with TRBJ2-7; 10 bases align to TRBD1. This CDR3 comprises 17 residues. Trimming removed 4 bases from V and 7 bases from J; junction bases left unmatched: 16. CDR1 and CDR2 from the germline V gene are LNHNV and YYDKDF (reference sequence). The CDR3 DNA is TGTGCCACCAGCAAAGGGTGGGACAGGGGCGTCCGCTGGGAGCAGTACTTC. This sequence encodes CATSKGWDRGVRWEQYF. Filled out from reference TRBV15 and TRBJ2-7, the complete variable domain reads DAMVIQNPRYQVTQFGKPVTLSCSQTLNHNVMYWYQQKSSQAPKLLFHYYDKDFNNEADTPDNFQSRRPNTSFCFLDIRSPGLGDTAMYLCATSKGWDRGVRWEQYFGPGTRLTVT.

The chain employs TRBV5-4 and TRBJ1-2; 10 bases align to TRBD1. Germline values: CDR1 SGHNT, CDR2 YYREEE (reference sequence). CDR3 length: 14 amino acids. The ends lost 3 bases at V and 10 bases at J; junction bases unmatched: 9. CDR3 loop: CASSSRDRGAAYTF. The CDR3 DNA reads TGTGCCAGCAGCTCCCGGGACAGGGGTGCAGCCTACACCTTC.